The 23 T cell receptor beta chains below all came from one sample that was sequenced in a study of T cell repertoires in cytomegalovirus infection. These TCRs' antigens remain unknown. TCRdb reanalysed the reads using MiXCR and keeps one entry per CDR3 protein. The table includes around 500,000 distinct CDR3 sequences, roughly 46% detected once. This material consisted of cultured PBMCs, taken from culture after CMV antigen stimulation. The receptors come from a human donor in good health (CMV status not recorded). Some clones in this sample may be carry-over from other donors' samples.

The genes are TRBV20-1 and TRBJ1-6; possibly TRBD1 for D (5 bases). Trimming cost V 2 bases and J 7 bases, with 9 bases left between them. The CDR3 is 13 residues long. Germline-derived CDR1 and CDR2 are DFQATT and SNEGSKA (reference sequence). In DNA form, the CDR3 reads TGCAGTGCTAGATGGGGGTTCAATTCACCCCTCCACTTT. As protein: CSARWGFNSPLHF.

This clonotype was found a few times. The chain couples TRBV7-2 to TRBJ2-5, with D unresolved. CDR1 is SGHTA, CDR2 FQGNSA, per germline. Deletions cut 0 bases from V and 4 bases from J, with 9 bases between. The CDR3 totals 14 residues. The CDR3 is CASSLASSPETQYF. In DNA form, the CDR3 reads TGTGCCAGCAGCTTAGCCTCATCTCCAGAGACCCAGTACTTC. Full variable domain (outside the CDR3, taken from reference TRBV7-2 and TRBJ2-5): GAGVSQSPSNKVTEKGKDVELRCDPISGHTALYWYRQSLGQGLEFLIYFQGNSAPDKSGLPSDRFSAERTGGSVSTLTIQRTQQEDSAVYLCASSLASSPETQYFGPGTRLLVL.

The gene calls are TRBV4-1 and TRBJ1-2; TRBD1 is a possible D gene (6 bases). V gave up 2 bases and J gave up 6 bases, with 13 bases separating them. Germline V gene sequence: CDR1 MGHRA, CDR2 YSYEKL. The CDR3 loop spans 14 amino acids. The CDR3 coding sequence is TGCGCCAGCAGCCAACTGGGGGGGGCTGATGGCTACACCTTC. This translates into CASSQLGGADGYTF.

The chain links TRBV7-2 to TRBJ2-7; D unclear. From germline, CDR1 is SGHTA and CDR2 FQGNSA. There are 12 residues in the CDR3. The V end lost 5 bases, the J end lost 5 bases, and 10 bases lay between the germline ends. For the CDR3, the DNA is TGTGCCAGCAGCCTCTCGGAAAACGAGCAGTACTTC. As protein: CASSLSENEQYF.

The chain uses TRBV7-2 and TRBJ2-7; 11 nucleotides agree with TRBD2. The V segment lost 5 bases and the J segment 1 base; nucleotides outside the gene matches: 7. CDR1 SGHTA and CDR2 FQGNSA come from the germline V gene. The CDR3 length is 16 residues. The DNA for the CDR3 is TGTGCCAGCAGCCCTAGACTAGCGGGACTATCCTACGAGCAGTACTTC. Translating it yields CASSPRLAGLSYEQYF.

CDR3 bases: TGTGCCAGCAGCCCCGACTCCTTCTCCTACGAGCAGTACTTC. Its protein product is CASSPDSFSYEQYF. The chain employs TRBV7-2 and TRBJ2-7, with D uncertain. Per germline, CDR1 SGHTA and CDR2 FQGNSA. There are 14 residues in the CDR3. The V gene lost 5 bases and the J gene lost 0 bases, with 11 bases spanning the gap.

The table lists this clonotype with a few counts. The chain carries TRBV6-2 or TRBV6-3 and TRBJ1-1; D not certain. The CDR3 loop spans 15 amino acids. Germline CDR1 reads MNHEY; CDR2 reads SVGEGT. Trimming left V 2 bases short and J 1 base short, with 11 bases between. The CDR3 DNA reads as TGTGCCAGCAGTTACAGGACTCGCGGGAACACTGAAGCTTTCTTT. Amino acid sequence: CASSYRTRGNTEAFF.

The rearrangement uses TRBV11-2 and TRBJ2-1, with no clear D. The V and J ends lost 1 base and 0 bases respectively, with 10 bases between them. This CDR3 region has 16 residues. CDR1 and CDR2 (germline): SGHAT, FQNNGV. Here the CDR3 reads CASSLGGITSYNEQFF. The CDR3, as DNA: TGTGCCAGCAGCTTAGGTGGGATCACCTCCTACAATGAGCAGTTCTTC.

This clonotype was found a few times. J is TRBJ1-5 and V is TRBV23-1; TRBD1 might be the D (5 bases). TRBV23-1 falls under the ORF class, with uncertain function. This CDR3 has 15 amino acids. This chain's CDR3 is CSQGVRESSNQPQHF. The CDR3 DNA is TGCTCCCAAGGGGTCCGGGAGAGTAGCAATCAGCCCCAGCATTTT.

The J gene is TRBJ2-1, the V gene TRBV15; 9 positions agree with TRBD2. The CDR3 loop spans 16 amino acids. The V segment lost 1 base and the J segment 6 bases; nucleotides outside the gene matches: 7. Germline lookup yields CDR1 LNHNV and CDR2 YYDKDF (reference sequence). The CDR3 DNA sequence: TGTGCCACCAGCAGAGTACGGGCGGGAGGGGGCAATGAGCAGTTCTTC. This translates into CATSRVRAGGGNEQFF.

This chain connects TRBV6-1 to TRBJ2-1; D is ambiguous. The CDR3 extends over 13 amino acids. The V end was cut by 7 bases, the J end by 0 bases, with 7 bases between. In germline, CDR1 is MNHNS, CDR2 SASEGT. The DNA of the CDR3 is TGTGCCAGCAAACAGAGCTCCTACAATGAGCAGTTCTTC. Translated: CASKQSSYNEQFF.

The V call is TRBV7-8, the J call TRBJ1-3; D possibly corresponds to TRBD1 (5 bases). Germline V gives CDR1 SGHVS, CDR2 FQNEAQ. V dropped 5 bases and J dropped 4 bases, with 12 bases sitting between them. The CDR3 sequence is 14 residues long. As DNA, the CDR3 is TGTGCCAGCAGCACAAACAGGAACGGAAACACCATATATTTT. It specifies CASSTNRNGNTIYF.

This clonotype was detected many times. The chain has TRBV7-2 and TRBJ2-1; TRBD2 is a possible D gene (5 bases). Trimming took 1 base from V and 1 from J, leaving 11 bases between them. There are 16 residues in the CDR3. The V gene's germline CDR1 is SGHTA and CDR2 FQGNSA. The CDR3 DNA follows: TGTGCCAGCAGCTTAGGAGGGAGCGGTTCCTACAATGAGCAGTTCTTC. It encodes CASSLGGSGSYNEQFF.

This clonotype was seen a few times. V and J are TRBV7-8 and TRBJ1-5; no firm D call. CDR3 size: 13 residues. Trimming stripped 1 base from V and 4 bases from J, with 5 bases between. Germline V gives CDR1 SGHVS, CDR2 FQNEAQ. CDR3 nucleotide sequence: TGTGCCAGCAGCTTAGAGCTTAATCAGCCCCAGCATTTT. Translation: CASSLELNQPQHF.

The chain recombines TRBV7-2 with TRBJ1-5, with TRBD1 as a possible D gene (6 bases). Between the trimmed V and J ends, which lost 4 bases and 5 bases, there was a span of 12 bases. Germline V gene sequence: CDR1 SGHTA, CDR2 FQGNSA. This CDR3 is built from 14 residues. The chain's CDR3 is CASSWGRNYQPQHF. The DNA for the CDR3 is TGTGCCAGCAGCTGGGGGCGGAACTATCAGCCCCAGCATTTT.

Only a few counts were recorded for this clonotype. The gene calls are TRBV7-8 and TRBJ1-5; D is unresolved. V was cut by 1 base and J by 4 bases, with 17 bases left in between. The length of the CDR3 is 17 residues. Germline CDR1 is SGHVS and CDR2 is FQNEAQ. The CDR3 loop is CASSLGMKGSRNQPQHF. The CDR3 DNA follows: TGTGCCAGCAGCTTAGGAATGAAAGGTTCTAGAAATCAGCCCCAGCATTTT.

This clonotype was picked up many times. The rearrangement links TRBV6-2 or TRBV6-3 to TRBJ2-3; no clear D. Germline values: CDR1 MNHEY, CDR2 SVGEGT. V was shortened by 2 bases and J by 3 bases, with 3 bases between the two germline ends. The CDR3 consists of 12 residues. The chain's CDR3 is CASSYPTDTQYF. The DNA of the CDR3 is TGTGCCAGCAGTTACCCGACAGATACGCAGTATTTT.

V is TRBV20-1 and J is TRBJ2-7; maybe TRBD2 (5 bases). The CDR3 runs to 14 residues. V lost 4 bases and J 0 bases, leaving 13 bases between the germline ends. The germline CDR1 and CDR2 sequences are DFQATT and SNEGSKA (reference sequence). CDR3 nucleotides: TGCAGTGCTAAGGAGCGGTTCCTCTCCTACGAGCAGTACTTC. Protein: CSAKERFLSYEQYF.

V and J are TRBV11-2 and TRBJ2-2; the match to TRBD2 covers 12 bases. The V gene end was trimmed by 5 bases and the J gene end by 6 bases; junction bases not matched to a gene: 4. CDR1 is SGHAT and CDR2 is FQNNGV in the germline V gene. CDR3 length: 15 residues. The CDR3 region has the DNA TGTGCCAGCAGCCGTCTAGCGGGAGGGGCCGGGGAGCTGTTTTTT. Encoded protein: CASSRLAGGAGELFF.

CDR3 sequence: CSARPTGHNSPLHF. CDR3 sequence (DNA): TGCAGTGCTAGACCCACAGGACATAATTCACCCCTCCACTTT. The genes are TRBV20-1 and TRBJ1-6; TRBD1 might be the D (5 bases). Per germline, CDR1 DFQATT and CDR2 SNEGSKA (reference sequence). The V end was cut by 2 bases, the J end by 5 bases, with 10 bases between. The CDR3 spans 14 residues.

This clonotype was counted a single time. The chain links TRBV12-3 or TRBV12-4 to TRBJ2-4, with D possibly matching TRBD1 (6 bases). This CDR3 region has 17 residues. V lost 5 bases and J 15 bases, leaving 32 bases between the germline ends. CDR3 DNA sequence: TGTGCCAGCAGTGGGGCTCGTTTTGGGACACCCACCTCCTTAGCGTACTTC. Amino acids: CASSGARFGTPTSLAYF.

This clonotype was picked up a small number of times. The chain is built from TRBV7-8 and TRBJ2-7, with D possibly matching TRBD2 (5 bases). The length of the CDR3 is 18 residues. CDR1 and CDR2 (germline): SGHVS, FQNEAQ. The ends were cut back, 5 bases at V and 7 bases at J, with 30 bases in the middle. The CDR3 DNA reads as TGTGCCAGCAGCCTAGTCCGCCCGAGAAAGCGATTCTCGGGAGAGCAGTACTTC. Protein product: CASSLVRPRKRFSGEQYF.

The V call is TRBV2, the J call TRBJ2-1; D unclear. Germline V gene lookup returns CDR1 SNHLY and CDR2 FYNNEI. The germline V and J ends were trimmed by 3 bases and 5 bases, with 5 bases remaining between them. This CDR3 region has 12 residues. The CDR3 DNA reads as TGTGCCAGCAGTGATTACAACAATGAGCAGTTCTTC. Translation gives CASSDYNNEQFF.